Described below is a single TCR beta chain sequence and its context. Treatment given: about 20 received Ad26.COV2.S at low or high dose, single or two shots; about 5 received placebo; per-sample allocation not given. Day 63 following the first vaccine or placebo injection was when the samples were taken. Using immunoSEQ multiplex PCR, the repertoire was profiled, and TCRdb retains in-frame clones only, with some absent. The data contain 380,000 or so clones, 88% of them singletons. V was trimmed by 3 bases and J by 9 bases, leaving 9 bases between them. The CDR3 sequence is 13 residues long. The V gene's germline CDR1 is SGHTA and CDR2 FQGNSA. This entry is derived from a study of Ad26.COV2.S vaccination and SARS-CoV-2 variants.

The source is a person between 18 and 59 years old who received the Ad26.COV2.S COVID-19 vaccine or a placebo. The J gene is TRBJ1-6, the V gene TRBV7-2, with D unresolved. Source: peripheral blood, taken in a trial of Ad26.COV2.S vaccine versus placebo. This CDR3 reads CASSFAKGSPLHF. In nucleotides, the CDR3 is TGTGCCAGCAGCTTCGCTAAAGGTTCACCCCTCCACTTT.